Listed below are T cell receptor beta chains from one sample, sequenced in a study of identical twins. Each CDR3 protein gets one entry after TCRdb re-called the 5' RACE reads with MiXCR. The sample has about 470,000 distinct CDR3 sequences, 20% to 30% seen once; the top ten hold around 3%. These data were also reused for a study on T cells expressing NK-cell markers.

Sequencing was performed on CD4+ T cells sorted from blood. The receptors derive from a woman younger than 30 in good health. Both conserved end residues are part of each CDR3. The D gene is left open where the match is weak. Clone size is given for some rows only: seen once, a few or many times, or a class if the clone is expanded.

J gene: TRBJ1-1; V gene: TRBV7-9; D gene: -; CDR3 length: 14; clone size: -; CDR3 protein: CASTQSGGNTEAFF; CDR3 DNA: TGTGCCAGCACCCAATCCGGGGGGAACACTGAAGCTTTCTTT
J gene: TRBJ1-6; V gene: TRBV7-2; D gene: -; CDR3 length: 16; clone size: -; CDR3 protein: CASSLRWESYNSPLHF; CDR3 DNA: TGTGCCAGCAGCTTAAGATGGGAGTCCTATAATTCACCCCTCCACTTT
J gene: TRBJ1-1; V gene: TRBV18; D gene: -; CDR3 length: 14; clone size: once; CDR3 protein: CASSPPGTRTEAFF; CDR3 DNA: TGTGCCAGCTCACCACCGGGGACGCGGACTGAAGCTTTCTTT
J gene: TRBJ1-4; V gene: TRBV20-1; D gene: -; CDR3 length: 12; clone size: few; CDR3 protein: CSARDVGGKLFF; CDR3 DNA: TGCAGTGCTAGAGATGTGGGAGGAAAACTGTTTTTT
J gene: TRBJ2-5; V gene: TRBV10-3; D gene: -; CDR3 length: 15; clone size: many; CDR3 protein: CAISESTGVRETQYF; CDR3 DNA: TGTGCCATCAGTGAGTCGACTGGGGTTCGAGAGACCCAGTACTTC
J gene: TRBJ2-7; V gene: TRBV4-1; D gene: TRBD2; CDR3 length: 16; clone size: -; CDR3 protein: CASSQDISLAAYEQYF; CDR3 DNA: TGCGCCAGCAGCCAAGATATATCACTAGCGGCCTACGAGCAGTACTTC
J gene: TRBJ2-2; V gene: TRBV20-1; D gene: -; CDR3 length: 13; clone size: few; CDR3 protein: CSARTPWAGELFF; CDR3 DNA: TGCAGTGCTAGGACCCCTTGGGCCGGGGAGCTGTTTTTT
J gene: TRBJ1-2; V gene: TRBV29-1; D gene: -; CDR3 length: 12; clone size: -; CDR3 protein: CSVEQPLDGYTF; CDR3 DNA: TGCAGCGTTGAACAACCCCTTGATGGCTACACCTTC
J gene: TRBJ1-1; V gene: TRBV5-1; D gene: -; CDR3 length: 15; clone size: -; CDR3 protein: CASSLELGMNTEAFF; CDR3 DNA: TGCGCCAGCAGCTTGGAATTGGGGATGAACACTGAAGCTTTCTTT
J gene: TRBJ1-2; V gene: TRBV29-1; D gene: -; CDR3 length: 11; clone size: -; CDR3 protein: CSVTFLYGYTF; CDR3 DNA: TGCAGCGTCACCTTCCTCTATGGCTACACCTTC
J gene: TRBJ2-1; V gene: TRBV20-1; D gene: TRBD1; CDR3 length: 11; clone size: few; CDR3 protein: CSGGQYNEQFF; CDR3 DNA: TGCAGTGGGGGACAGTACAATGAGCAGTTCTTC
J gene: TRBJ2-7; V gene: TRBV27; D gene: -; CDR3 length: 14; clone size: many; CDR3 protein: CASSRSYVTYEQYF; CDR3 DNA: TGTGCCAGCAGTCGGAGCTACGTAACCTACGAGCAGTACTTC
J gene: TRBJ2-7; V gene: TRBV5-1; D gene: TRBD2; CDR3 length: 15; clone size: -; CDR3 protein: CASRLRISGVNEQYF; CDR3 DNA: TGCGCCAGCCGCCTTCGTATTAGCGGGGTGAACGAGCAGTACTTC
J gene: TRBJ2-5; V gene: TRBV30; D gene: -; CDR3 length: 11; clone size: few; CDR3 protein: CAWSVHETQYF; CDR3 DNA: TGTGCCTGGAGTGTACATGAGACCCAGTACTTC
J gene: TRBJ2-1; V gene: TRBV7-9; D gene: TRBD2; CDR3 length: 16; clone size: -; CDR3 protein: CASSSFGGRGKNEQFF; CDR3 DNA: TGTGCCAGCAGCTCTTTCGGCGGGAGGGGAAAAAATGAGCAGTTCTTC
J gene: TRBJ2-1; V gene: TRBV11-1; D gene: TRBD2; CDR3 length: 19; clone size: few; CDR3 protein: CASSSPTGGLAGVMNEQFF; CDR3 DNA: TGTGCCAGCAGCTCGCCAACGGGAGGACTAGCGGGAGTTATGAATGAGCAGTTCTTC
J gene: TRBJ2-3; V gene: TRBV5-1; D gene: TRBD2; CDR3 length: 16; clone size: few; CDR3 protein: CASSLKRAGGTDTQYF; CDR3 DNA: TGCGCCAGCAGCTTGAAGCGAGCGGGGGGCACAGATACGCAGTATTTT
J gene: TRBJ2-5; V gene: TRBV11-3; D gene: -; CDR3 length: 16; clone size: -; CDR3 protein: CASSLGPKALQETQYF; CDR3 DNA: TGTGCCAGCAGCTTAGGCCCCAAAGCGCTCCAAGAGACCCAGTACTTC
J gene: TRBJ2-3; V gene: TRBV18; D gene: -; CDR3 length: 15; clone size: -; CDR3 protein: CASSPTRHSTDTQYF; CDR3 DNA: TGTGCCAGCTCACCAACACGGCATAGCACAGATACGCAGTATTTT
J gene: TRBJ1-2; V gene: TRBV19; D gene: TRBD1; CDR3 length: 15; clone size: few; CDR3 protein: CASSTTGQGGYGYTF; CDR3 DNA: TGTGCCAGTAGTACCACCGGACAGGGAGGATATGGCTACACCTTC
J gene: TRBJ2-3; V gene: TRBV9; D gene: -; CDR3 length: 16; clone size: once; CDR3 protein: CASSVGGRGSTDTQYF; CDR3 DNA: TGTGCCAGCAGCGTAGGGGGCAGGGGAAGCACAGATACGCAGTATTTT
J gene: TRBJ2-1; V gene: TRBV18; D gene: TRBD2; CDR3 length: 14; clone size: few; CDR3 protein: CASSKLAGPNEQFF; CDR3 DNA: TGTGCCAGCTCGAAACTAGCGGGACCCAATGAGCAGTTCTTC
J gene: TRBJ2-2; V gene: TRBV11-2; D gene: TRBD2; CDR3 length: 15; clone size: few; CDR3 protein: CASSPVGGFTGELFF; CDR3 DNA: TGTGCCAGCAGCCCTGTGGGGGGGTTTACCGGGGAGCTGTTTTTT
J gene: TRBJ1-2; V gene: TRBV10-3; D gene: -; CDR3 length: 14; clone size: -; CDR3 protein: CAISEEGTIYGYTF; CDR3 DNA: TGTGCCATCAGTGAGGAGGGTACAATCTATGGCTACACCTTC
J gene: TRBJ2-7; V gene: TRBV3-1; D gene: -; CDR3 length: 12; clone size: once; CDR3 protein: CASSLNYREQYF; CDR3 DNA: TGTGCCAGCAGCCTTAATTACAGGGAGCAGTACTTC
J gene: TRBJ2-2; V gene: TRBV12-3/TRBV12-4; D gene: TRBD1; CDR3 length: 16; clone size: -; CDR3 protein: CASSPLRDRGGGELFF; CDR3 DNA: TGTGCCAGCAGTCCCCTCCGGGACAGGGGGGGCGGGGAGCTGTTTTTT
J gene: TRBJ2-1; V gene: TRBV11-2; D gene: -; CDR3 length: 12; clone size: -; CDR3 protein: CASSLDGTGRFF; CDR3 DNA: TGTGCCAGCAGCTTAGATGGGACTGGACGGTTCTTC
J gene: TRBJ1-6; V gene: TRBV27; D gene: -; CDR3 length: 18; clone size: -; CDR3 protein: CASSSSGGAGRGLEPLHF; CDR3 DNA: TGTGCCAGCAGTTCCTCGGGGGGTGCAGGGCGAGGGTTAGAGCCCCTCCACTTT
J gene: TRBJ2-7; V gene: TRBV6-2/TRBV6-3; D gene: TRBD2; CDR3 length: 17; clone size: -; CDR3 protein: CASSYGLAHLSSYEQYF; CDR3 DNA: TGTGCCAGCAGTTACGGACTAGCGCACCTGAGCTCCTACGAGCAGTACTTC
J gene: TRBJ1-4; V gene: TRBV6-5; D gene: TRBD1; CDR3 length: 14; clone size: few; CDR3 protein: CASSYGQGGEKLFF; CDR3 DNA: TGTGCCAGCAGTTACGGGCAGGGGGGCGAAAAACTGTTTTTT
J gene: TRBJ2-3; V gene: TRBV9; D gene: -; CDR3 length: 16; clone size: -; CDR3 protein: CASSKGASDVTDTQYF; CDR3 DNA: TGTGCCAGCTCCAAAGGAGCTAGCGACGTCACAGATACGCAGTATTTT
J gene: TRBJ2-6; V gene: TRBV10-3; D gene: -; CDR3 length: 12; clone size: many; CDR3 protein: CAINSGANVLTF; CDR3 DNA: TGTGCCATCAACTCTGGGGCCAACGTCCTGACTTTC
J gene: TRBJ1-6; V gene: TRBV19; D gene: TRBD1; CDR3 length: 17; clone size: -; CDR3 protein: CASSTRQGTLYNSPLHF; CDR3 DNA: TGTGCCAGTAGTACCAGACAGGGGACCTTATATAATTCACCCCTCCACTTT
J gene: TRBJ2-5; V gene: TRBV10-2; D gene: -; CDR3 length: 15; clone size: -; CDR3 protein: CASSEQGGGSETQYF; CDR3 DNA: TGCGCCAGCAGTGAGCAGGGGGGGGGCTCGGAGACCCAGTACTTC
J gene: TRBJ2-3; V gene: TRBV7-2; D gene: -; CDR3 length: 12; clone size: few; CDR3 protein: CASSWDFGTQYF; CDR3 DNA: TGTGCCAGCAGCTGGGACTTCGGTACGCAGTATTTT
J gene: TRBJ2-4; V gene: TRBV20-1; D gene: -; CDR3 length: 13; clone size: few; CDR3 protein: CSAGGAPKNIQYF; CDR3 DNA: TGCAGTGCTGGGGGGGCGCCCAAAAACATTCAGTACTTC
J gene: TRBJ2-1; V gene: TRBV6-5; D gene: -; CDR3 length: 16; clone size: -; CDR3 protein: CASSYSTKSSYNEQFF; CDR3 DNA: TGTGCCAGCAGTTACTCGACAAAGAGCTCCTACAATGAGCAGTTCTTC
J gene: TRBJ1-1; V gene: TRBV20-1; D gene: TRBD1; CDR3 length: 14; clone size: few; CDR3 protein: CSARGQTSGTAAFF; CDR3 DNA: TGCAGTGCTAGAGGGCAAACCTCCGGGACAGCAGCTTTCTTT
J gene: TRBJ1-5; V gene: TRBV5-6; D gene: -; CDR3 length: 15; clone size: few; CDR3 protein: CASTSWAFGYQPQHF; CDR3 DNA: TGTGCCAGCACCTCGTGGGCTTTCGGGTATCAGCCCCAGCATTTT
J gene: TRBJ2-7; V gene: TRBV20-1; D gene: -; CDR3 length: 15; clone size: medium-sized; CDR3 protein: CSARDGGAINGEQYF; CDR3 DNA: TGCAGTGCTAGAGATGGGGGGGCCATAAACGGCGAGCAGTACTTC
J gene: TRBJ2-4; V gene: TRBV4-3; D gene: -; CDR3 length: 17; clone size: few; CDR3 protein: CASSQEIAGLAKNIQYF; CDR3 DNA: TGCGCCAGCAGTCAAGAAATAGCAGGGCTAGCCAAAAACATTCAGTACTTC
J gene: TRBJ2-2; V gene: TRBV27; D gene: -; CDR3 length: 14; clone size: -; CDR3 protein: CASSLNRDTGELFF; CDR3 DNA: TGTGCCAGCAGTTTGAACAGGGACACCGGGGAGCTGTTTTTT
J gene: TRBJ2-7; V gene: TRBV5-5; D gene: -; CDR3 length: 15; clone size: few; CDR3 protein: CASSRTSIASYEQYF; CDR3 DNA: TGTGCCAGCAGCCGGACCTCGATCGCCTCCTACGAGCAGTACTTC
J gene: TRBJ2-4; V gene: TRBV29-1; D gene: TRBD1; CDR3 length: 12; clone size: many; CDR3 protein: CSATDRIHIQYF; CDR3 DNA: TGCAGCGCCACGGACAGGATCCACATTCAGTACTTC
J gene: TRBJ1-1; V gene: TRBV30; D gene: -; CDR3 length: 12; clone size: -; CDR3 protein: CAWSGAGSGAFF; CDR3 DNA: TGTGCCTGGAGTGGGGCGGGATCAGGAGCTTTCTTT
J gene: TRBJ2-7; V gene: TRBV27; D gene: TRBD2; CDR3 length: 14; clone size: few; CDR3 protein: CASIGAGGSGEQYF; CDR3 DNA: TGTGCCAGCATTGGAGCGGGAGGGTCGGGCGAGCAGTACTTC
J gene: TRBJ1-1; V gene: TRBV9; D gene: TRBD1; CDR3 length: 13; clone size: few; CDR3 protein: CASSADRDTEAFF; CDR3 DNA: TGTGCCAGCAGCGCCGACAGGGACACTGAAGCTTTCTTT
J gene: TRBJ2-2; V gene: TRBV7-2; D gene: -; CDR3 length: 17; clone size: -; CDR3 protein: CASSRTPGLPGAGELFF; CDR3 DNA: TGTGCCAGCAGCCGCACCCCGGGACTTCCAGGGGCCGGGGAGCTGTTTTTT
J gene: TRBJ2-7; V gene: TRBV7-9; D gene: -; CDR3 length: 12; clone size: -; CDR3 protein: CASSTRIYEQYF; CDR3 DNA: TGTGCCAGCAGCACGAGGATATACGAGCAGTACTTC
J gene: TRBJ1-1; V gene: TRBV7-9; D gene: TRBD1; CDR3 length: 15; clone size: many; CDR3 protein: CASSSKGQEGTEAFF; CDR3 DNA: TGTGCCAGCAGCTCAAAAGGACAGGAGGGCACTGAAGCTTTCTTT
J gene: TRBJ2-5; V gene: TRBV12-3/TRBV12-4; D gene: -; CDR3 length: 16; clone size: -; CDR3 protein: CASSFLAGPIGETQYF; CDR3 DNA: TGTGCCAGCAGTTTTTTAGCTGGGCCAATCGGGGAGACCCAGTACTTC
J gene: TRBJ2-7; V gene: TRBV20-1; D gene: TRBD2; CDR3 length: 13; clone size: -; CDR3 protein: CSAATGGHYEQYF; CDR3 DNA: TGCAGTGCGGCCACGGGGGGGCACTACGAGCAGTACTTC
J gene: TRBJ1-6; V gene: TRBV6-1; D gene: -; CDR3 length: 16; clone size: -; CDR3 protein: CASSETVSSYNSPLHF; CDR3 DNA: TGTGCCAGCAGTGAGACGGTGAGCTCCTATAATTCACCCCTCCACTTT
J gene: TRBJ2-7; V gene: TRBV5-1; D gene: -; CDR3 length: 12; clone size: -; CDR3 protein: CASSYAGHEQYF; CDR3 DNA: TGCGCCAGCAGCTATGCAGGGCACGAGCAGTACTTC